These 23 T cell receptor beta chains were sequenced from one sample in a study of blood T cell repertoires in COVID-19. The data were produced by immunoSEQ multiplex PCR, yet TCRdb's version contains in-frame clones alone and is incomplete. The sample has about 280,000 clones, 85% seen once. The sample consisted of peripheral blood. The receptors shown here come from a man between 50 and 59 years old with active or convalescent COVID-19.

This clone has more than one count but fewer than ten. In DNA, the CDR3 is TGCGCCAGCAGCCACCGGGACAGGGGGCAAGCGGGTGAAGCTTTCTTT. Translating gives CASSHRDRGQAGEAFF. J is TRBJ1-1 and V is TRBV5-1; 12 nucleotides agree with TRBD1. Germline CDR1 reads SGHRS; CDR2 reads YFSETQ. CDR3 size: 16 residues. V shed 4 bases and J 7 bases; nucleotides not matched to a gene: 11.

V usage is TRBV7-9 and J usage is TRBJ1-2; D not certain. Looked up from germline, CDR1 is SEHNR and CDR2 is FQNEAQ (reference sequence). The CDR3 extends over 13 amino acids. V lost 1 base to trimming and J lost 5 bases, with 8 bases between them. CDR3 DNA: TGTGCCAGCAGCTTAGTCCCAGCGTATGGCTACACCTTC. The encoded protein is CASSLVPAYGYTF.

This clone appeared a single time. J is TRBJ2-5 and V is TRBV9; 8 positions agree with TRBD2. V was pared by 0 bases and J by 4 bases, with 5 bases of the junction left unmatched. Germline CDR1 and CDR2: SGDLS and YYNGEE. CDR3 length: 15 residues. The CDR3 here is CASSVAAGGPETQYF. CDR3 sequence (DNA): TGTGCCAGCAGCGTAGCTGCGGGAGGCCCAGAGACCCAGTACTTC.

This chain uses TRBV27 with TRBJ2-7; 8 bases fit TRBD2. Germline lookup yields CDR1 MNHEY and CDR2 SMNVEV (reference sequence). This CDR3 region has 13 residues. The trim removed 4 bases at V and 3 bases at J, leaving 2 bases unmatched. CDR3 sequence (DNA): TGTGCCAGCAGTTATACTAGCGGCTACGAGCAGTACTTC. This gives the protein CASSYTSGYEQYF.

The CDR3, as DNA: TGCGCCAGCAGCCCAGGGACAGGATCTAACTATGGCTACACCTTC. This sequence encodes CASSPGTGSNYGYTF. This rearrangement joins TRBV4-1 to TRBJ1-2, with 8 bases that match TRBD1. The CDR3 runs 15 residues. Germline values: CDR1 MGHRA, CDR2 YSYEKL. Trimming cost V 4 bases and J 0 bases; bases outside gene matches: 4.

Notes on this clone: This sample includes further DNA sequences coding for the same CDR3. CDR3 sequence: CASSLSYEQYF. CDR3 DNA sequence: TGTGCCAGCAGTCTCAGCTACGAGCAGTACTTC. This chain joins TRBV2 and TRBJ2-7; D remains unclear. The CDR3 runs 11 residues. Germline V gene lookup returns CDR1 SNHLY and CDR2 FYNNEI. V lost 5 bases and J 3 bases, leaving 5 bases between the germline ends.

This clone was detected only once. The chain links TRBV6-6 to TRBJ2-2, with D possibly being TRBD2 (6 bases). The length of the CDR3 is 12 residues. Trimming pared 7 bases from V and 6 bases from J, leaving 9 bases between. Germline CDR1 reads MNHNY; CDR2 reads SVGAGI (reference sequence). CDR3 nucleotides: TGTGCCAGCACGCGGGGACCCGGGGAGCTGTTTTTT. Its translation is CASTRGPGELFF.

The chain recombines TRBV6-5 with TRBJ1-5; no clear D gene. Germline-derived CDR1 and CDR2 are MNHEY and SVGAGI. V was shortened by 7 bases and J by 7 bases, with 23 bases between the two germline ends. The CDR3 has 16 residues. The CDR3 sequence: CASTYSRVAPYQPQHF. CDR3 DNA sequence: TGTGCCAGCACCTACTCCCGGGTCGCACCCTACCAGCCCCAGCATTTT.

This clone has a handful of counts. The rearrangement uses TRBV5-1 and TRBJ2-3; 9 nucleotides agree with TRBD1. V shed 5 bases, J shed 0 bases, and the junction held 10 bases outside the gene matches. The CDR3 runs 17 residues. Germline V gene lookup returns CDR1 SGHRS and CDR2 YFSETQ. CDR3 bases: TGCGCCAGCAGGATATGGACAGGGGACTCTAGCACAGATACGCAGTATTTT. Translated, it gives CASRIWTGDSSTDTQYF.

The J gene is TRBJ1-2, the V gene TRBV7-2; no firm D call. The CDR3 totals 13 residues. Per the germline V gene, CDR1 is SGHTA and CDR2 is FQGNSA. Trimming removed 5 bases from V and 8 bases from J, with 15 bases in between. The CDR3 region is CASSPPPTYGYTF. In DNA form, the CDR3 reads TGTGCCAGCAGCCCGCCACCTACTTACGGCTACACCTTC.

This clone was recorded a few times. This chain connects TRBV29-1 to TRBJ2-7, with TRBD1 identical over 7 bases. The trim removed 6 bases at V and 7 bases at J, leaving 12 bases unmatched. The CDR3 extends over 13 amino acids. Germline CDR1 SQVTM, CDR2 ANQGSEA. The CDR3 coding sequence is TGCAGCGTCTATGACAGGGTGCTCGGGGAGCAGTACTTC. This codes for CSVYDRVLGEQYF.

The V and J genes are TRBV7-9 and TRBJ1-2, with a weak D call TRBD1 (6 bases). The CDR3 loop spans 14 amino acids. Germline V gene data show CDR1 as SEHNR and CDR2 as FQNEAQ (reference sequence). The ends were cut back, 1 base at V and 8 bases at J, with 14 bases in the middle. The CDR3 DNA sequence: TGTGCCAGCAGCTTAGAACAGGGTGTGGGAGGCTACACCTTC. Protein product: CASSLEQGVGGYTF.

The chain has TRBV4-1 and TRBJ2-5, with a weak D call TRBD2 (5 bases). The V end lost 1 base, the J end lost 5 bases, and 23 bases lay between the germline ends. Germline V gene sequence: CDR1 MGHRA, CDR2 YSYEKL. There are 18 residues in the CDR3. CDR3 loop: CASSQGLTLREIMETQYF. The CDR3 nucleotides are TGCGCCAGCAGCCAAGGGCTCACCCTGAGGGAGATTATGGAGACCCAGTACTTC.

This clone came up a few times. The J gene is TRBJ2-7, the V gene TRBV12-5, with D possibly matching TRBD1 (6 bases). The CDR3 consists of 14 residues. Germline loops: CDR1 LGHNT, CDR2 FRNRAP. V was shortened by 1 base and J by 5 bases, with 12 bases between the two germline ends. CDR3 amino acids: CASGLAEQGHEQYF. CDR3 sequence (DNA): TGTGCTAGTGGTTTGGCAGAACAGGGCCACGAGCAGTACTTC.

This clone turned up a few times. V is TRBV19 and J is TRBJ1-5, with a tentative D call TRBD1 (6 bases). V was clipped by 7 bases and J by 5 bases, with 21 bases between them. The germline gives CDR1 LNHDA, CDR2 SQIVND (reference sequence). The CDR3 contains 16 residues. The CDR3 sequence is CASKSSGGRAHQPQHF. Here the CDR3 DNA reads TGTGCCAGTAAGTCGTCGGGGGGCAGGGCTCATCAGCCCCAGCATTTT.

The V and J genes are TRBV5-6 and TRBJ2-7; a weak D match, TRBD1 (6 bases). Germline CDR1 reads SGHDT; CDR2 reads YYEEEE. The CDR3 runs 13 residues. Trimming took off 2 bases at V and 6 bases at J, with 12 bases between the two ends. CDR3 DNA sequence: TGTGCCAGCAGCTTCAGGGGAACGGTCGAGCAGTACTTC. Its translation is CASSFRGTVEQYF.

This sequence joins TRBV27 and TRBJ2-1; 7 bases map to TRBD2. The CDR3 is 15 residues long. Unmatched junction bases numbered 11, after V lost 6 bases and J lost 6 bases. CDR1 and CDR2 (germline): MNHEY, SMNVEV (reference sequence). The CDR3 coding sequence is TGTGCCAGCAGATCCCTAGCGGTGGGCCGCAATGAGCAGTTCTTC. Amino acids: CASRSLAVGRNEQFF.

V and J are TRBV3-1 (or the pseudogene TRBV3-2) and TRBJ1-4, with D tentatively TRBD1 (5 bases). Trimming took 5 bases from V and 7 from J, leaving 17 bases between them. This CDR3 has 15 amino acids. CDR1 is LGHDT and CDR2 is YNNKEL in the germline V gene (reference sequence). CDR3 sequence: CASSSFGAGLEKLFF. DNA of the CDR3: TGTGCCAGCAGCTCCTTTGGGGCAGGGCTTGAAAAACTGTTTTTT.

The chain joins TRBV29-1 to TRBJ1-1, with 7 nucleotides matching TRBD1. CDR3 length: 15 residues. In germline, CDR1 is SQVTM, CDR2 ANQGSEA. V lost 6 bases and J lost 1; bases outside the gene matches: 11. The CDR3 nucleotides read TGCAGCGTATCAGGGGGAACCGCTTGGAACACTGAAGCTTTCTTT. Its translation is CSVSGGTAWNTEAFF. The variable domain in full, with the rest retrieved from reference TRBV29-1 and TRBJ1-1, is SAVISQKPSRDICQRGTSLTIQCQVDSQVTMMFWYRQQPGQSLTLIATANQGSEATYESGFVIDKFPISRPNLTFSTLTVSNMSPEDSSIYLCSVSGGTAWNTEAFFGQGTRLTVV.

The chain is built from TRBV20-1 and TRBJ2-3, with TRBD1 as a possible D gene (6 bases). CDR1 is DFQATT, CDR2 SNEGSKA, per germline (reference sequence). V was trimmed by 3 bases and J by 1 base, leaving 17 bases between them. This CDR3 region has 16 residues. The CDR3 DNA reads TGCAGTGCTAGTATGGAGGACAGCACACGCACAGATACGCAGTATTTT. Protein sequence: CSASMEDSTRTDTQYF.

The chain employs TRBV7-3 and TRBJ1-4; 12 nucleotides align to TRBD1. V was pared by 6 bases and J by 0 bases, with 14 bases of the junction left unmatched. Germline lookup yields CDR1 SGHTA and CDR2 FQGTGA. CDR3 length: 20 amino acids. This CDR3 reads CASRTKKGQGASSTNEKLFF. The CDR3 DNA reads as TGTGCCAGCAGGACCAAGAAGGGACAGGGGGCGTCGTCAACTAATGAAAAACTGTTTTTT. Using reference TRBV7-3 and TRBJ1-4 for the parts outside the CDR3, the full variable domain is GAGVSQTPSNKVTEKGKYVELRCDPISGHTALYWYRQSLGQGPEFLIYFQGTGAADDSGLPNDRFFAVRPEGSVSTLKIQRTERGDSAVYLCASRTKKGQGASSTNEKLFFGSGTQLSVL.

The J gene is TRBJ1-1, the V gene TRBV28; 10 bases map to TRBD1. Germline loops: CDR1 MDHEN, CDR2 SYDVKM. Germline trimming cut 7 bases from V and 4 bases from J; bases unmatched to any gene: 12. The CDR3 totals 16 residues. CDR3 sequence (DNA): TGTGCCAGCACCCCCTCGGCCGGGACAGGGGCCACTGAAGCTTTCTTT. Its translation: CASTPSAGTGATEAFF. Combining the CDR3 with reference TRBV28 and TRBJ1-1 gives the whole variable domain DVKVTQSSRYLVKRTGEKVFLECVQDMDHENMFWYRQDPGLGLRLIYFSYDVKMKEKGDIPEGYSVSREKKERFSLILESASTNQTSMYLCASTPSAGTGATEAFFGQGTRLTVV.

The chain employs TRBV29-1 and TRBJ2-7; a weak D match, TRBD1 (6 bases). The CDR3 totals 13 residues. CDR1 and CDR2 from the germline V gene are SQVTM and ANQGSEA. Trimming pared 6 bases from V and 1 base from J, leaving 13 bases between. CDR3 in amino acids: CSVGQHPSYEQYF. The CDR3 DNA sequence: TGCAGCGTCGGACAGCACCCATCCTACGAGCAGTACTTC.